The T cell receptor (beta chain) described here comes from a study of blood T cell repertoires in COVID-19 (TCRdb year 2020). Concerning the study at large: Collaborator samples came from the United States, Italy and Spain and covered acute and convalescent phases of COVID-19. The material from the prospective study consisted of cDNA or gDNA derived from T cells, B-cell-depleted T cells, or PBMCs. Subjects who had been exposed to COVID-19, were actively infected with it, or had recovered from it provided the deeply sampled blood TCRbeta repertoires that made up the dataset. The repertoires were made available in a free public database intended to serve as a resource for research on the immune response to SARS-CoV-2. The samples were drawn from two sources: the first 160 participants of the ongoing ImmuneRACE study, and 1,200 or so subjects contributed by 6 global collaborators. Sample metadata almost always included a de-identified subject ID, COVID-19 status, age in years and sex. HLA class I and class II types, where available, came from metadata supplied by the sample provider rather than from assay-based typing. The paper's findings and limits, for the study overall: How much clinical and demographic metadata was included differed by source and by participant, and the metadata was provided uncurated.

TCRbeta CDR3 regions were amplified from genomic DNA using the immunoSEQ Assay, a bias-controlled multiplex PCR. The authors' analysis ran thus. The number of nucleated cells in each sample was estimated from the amplification of reference gene primers within the assay. To quantify the absolute abundance of each unique TCRbeta CDR3 rearrangement, sequence reads were collapsed and filtered. For each sample, productive Simpson clonality was calculated by taking the square root of Simpson's diversity index across productive rearrangements. This immuneACCESS table, as held by TCRdb, lists in-frame sequences with V and J called but not all clones. Of the missing ones, under half trace to an unresolved V gene in checked studies; the others have no known cause. That table furnishes V, J and clone size, whereas the DNA furnished D and trimming. In this sample the table shows roughly 21,000 clones, 75% to 90% of which occur a single time. Of the sample, approximately 12% falls within the top ten clones.

The germline V gene (reference sequence) supplies CDR1 SEHNR and CDR2 FQNEAQ. Including cysteine and phenylalanine, the CDR3 has 14 amino acids. The only DNA kept is the CDR3, 42 bases in frame from the first base. Each collaborating institution followed its own protocols to collect whole blood in K2EDTA tubes. For TCRbeta analysis, collaborator samples were shipped as frozen whole blood, as isolated PBMCs, or as DNA extracted from either sample type. On this clone: Which antigen it targets is not known. Relative to the germline gene, one junction end is altered; a read error may explain this.

The sequence derives from a woman older than 75 with active or convalescent COVID-19. The sample comprised peripheral blood. This receptor chain uses TRBV7-9 and TRBJ1-1, with a weak D call of TRBD1 (5 bases match). The nucleotide sequence reads as follows: TGTGCCAGCAGCTTAGGCGGGGACCGACATTTTTCCCTTTTT. This gives the protein CASSLGGDRHFSLF.